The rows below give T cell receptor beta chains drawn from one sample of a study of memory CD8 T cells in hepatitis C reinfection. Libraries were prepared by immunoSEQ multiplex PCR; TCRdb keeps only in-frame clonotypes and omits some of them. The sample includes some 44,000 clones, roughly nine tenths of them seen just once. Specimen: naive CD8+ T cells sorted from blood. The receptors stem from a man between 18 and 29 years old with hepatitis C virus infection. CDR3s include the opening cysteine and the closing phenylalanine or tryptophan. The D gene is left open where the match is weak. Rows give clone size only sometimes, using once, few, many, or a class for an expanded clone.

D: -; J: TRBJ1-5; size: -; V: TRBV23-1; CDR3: CASSQSSSSNQPQHF; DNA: TGCGCCAGCAGTCAATCCTCAAGCAGCAATCAGCCCCAGCATTTT
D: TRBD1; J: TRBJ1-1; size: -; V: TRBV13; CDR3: CASSSGDRADTEAFF; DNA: TGTGCCAGCAGCTCCGGCGACAGGGCTGACACTGAAGCTTTCTTT
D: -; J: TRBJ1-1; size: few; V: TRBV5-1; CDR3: CASSLGMGSTEAFF; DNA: TGCGCCAGCAGCTTGGGCATGGGGAGCACTGAAGCTTTCTTT
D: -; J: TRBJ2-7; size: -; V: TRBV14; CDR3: CASSHLVGRGPVGNEQYF; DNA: TGTGCCAGCAGCCACCTGGTCGGCAGGGGCCCCGTCGGGAACGAGCAGTACTTC
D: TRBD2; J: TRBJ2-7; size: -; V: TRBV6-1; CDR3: CASSATSGDYEQYF; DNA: TGTGCCAGCAGTGCTACTAGCGGGGATTACGAGCAGTACTTC
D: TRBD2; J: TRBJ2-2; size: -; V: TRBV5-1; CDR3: CASSLDPAGGGELFF; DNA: TGCGCCAGCAGCTTGGATCCAGCGGGAGGTGGGGAGCTGTTTTTT
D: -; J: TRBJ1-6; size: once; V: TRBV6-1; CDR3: CASSDGQGYNSPLHF; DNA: TGTGCCAGCAGTGACGGGCAGGGTTATAATTCACCCCTCCACTTT
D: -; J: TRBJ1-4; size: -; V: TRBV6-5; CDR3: CASSLRGGGNEKLFF; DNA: TGTGCCAGCAGCTTAAGGGGGGGAGGTAATGAAAAACTGTTTTTT
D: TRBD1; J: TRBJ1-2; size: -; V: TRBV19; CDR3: CASNAGQGFYYYGYTF; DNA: TGTGCCAGTAACGCGGGACAGGGGTTTTACTACTATGGCTACACCTTC
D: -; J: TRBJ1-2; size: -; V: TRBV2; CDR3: CASSEFPGAGGYTF; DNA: TGTGCCAGCAGTGAATTCCCCGGCGCCGGGGGCTACACCTTC
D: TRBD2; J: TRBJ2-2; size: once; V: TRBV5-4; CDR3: CASSLFPGLAGVSTGELFF; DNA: TGTGCCAGCTCCCTTTTCCCGGGACTAGCGGGAGTCAGCACCGGGGAGCTGTTTTTT
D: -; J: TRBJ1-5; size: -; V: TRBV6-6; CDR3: CASSFRGADQPQHF; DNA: TGTGCCAGCAGTTTCAGGGGAGCGGATCAGCCCCAGCATTTT
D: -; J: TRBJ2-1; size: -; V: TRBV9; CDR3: CASSGTTVEQFF; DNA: TGTGCCAGCAGCGGGACAACAGTCGAGCAGTTCTTC
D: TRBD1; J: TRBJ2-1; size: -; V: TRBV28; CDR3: CASSSQGSYNEQFF; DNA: TGTGCCAGCAGTTCACAGGGGTCCTACAATGAGCAGTTCTTC
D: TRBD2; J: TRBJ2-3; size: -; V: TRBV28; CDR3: CASSPGLAGDLDTQYF; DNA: TGTGCCAGCAGTCCGGGACTAGCGGGAGATTTAGATACGCAGTATTTT
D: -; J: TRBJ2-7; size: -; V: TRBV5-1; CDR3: CASSLGDSRYEQYF; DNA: TGCGCCAGCAGCCTAGGGGACTCCCGCTACGAGCAGTACTTC
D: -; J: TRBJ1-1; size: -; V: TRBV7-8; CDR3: CASSPQAMNTEAFF; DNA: TGTGCCAGCAGCCCACAGGCTATGAACACTGAAGCTTTCTTT
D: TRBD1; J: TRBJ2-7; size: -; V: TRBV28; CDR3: CASSSGQGTYEQYF; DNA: TGTGCCAGCAGTTCGGGACAGGGAACCTACGAGCAGTACTTC
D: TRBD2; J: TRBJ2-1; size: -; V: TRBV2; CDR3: CASSAGLAGFNEQFF; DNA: TGTGCCAGCAGCGCGGGACTAGCGGGCTTCAATGAGCAGTTCTTC
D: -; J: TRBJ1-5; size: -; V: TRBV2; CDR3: CASSEGWGLNHNQPQHF; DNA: TGTGCCAGCAGTGAAGGGTGGGGCCTCAACCACAATCAGCCCCAGCATTTT
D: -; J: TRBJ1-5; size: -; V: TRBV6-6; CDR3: CASSYSLGEQPQHF; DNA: TGTGCCAGCAGTTACTCTCTGGGAGAGCAGCCCCAGCATTTT
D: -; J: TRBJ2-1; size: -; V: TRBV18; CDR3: CASSPLQGDNEQFF; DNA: TGTGCCAGCTCACCACTTCAGGGCGACAATGAGCAGTTCTTC
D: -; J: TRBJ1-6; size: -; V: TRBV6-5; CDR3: CASSYAGAGSPLHF; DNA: TGTGCCAGCAGTTATGCGGGGGCCGGTTCACCCCTCCACTTT
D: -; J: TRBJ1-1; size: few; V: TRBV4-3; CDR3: CASSQDGQGGGRTEAFF; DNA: TGCGCCAGCAGCCAAGATGGGCAGGGAGGCGGTAGGACTGAAGCTTTCTTT
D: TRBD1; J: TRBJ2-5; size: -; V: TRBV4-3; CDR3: CASSQGTGHEETQYF; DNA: TGCGCCAGCAGCCAAGGGACAGGGCATGAAGAGACCCAGTACTTC
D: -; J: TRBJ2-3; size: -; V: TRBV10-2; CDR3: CASSEGLTRGDTQYF; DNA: TGCGCCAGCAGTGAGGGTCTCACCCGGGGGGATACGCAGTATTTT
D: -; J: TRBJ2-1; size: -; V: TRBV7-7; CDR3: CASSLSGSTHEQFF; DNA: TGTGCTAGCAGCTTAAGCGGTTCTACTCATGAGCAGTTCTTC
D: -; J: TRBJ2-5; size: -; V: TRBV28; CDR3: CASSDRTDHSDQYF; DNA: TGTGCCAGCAGTGACCGGACAGACCATTCGGACCAGTACTTC
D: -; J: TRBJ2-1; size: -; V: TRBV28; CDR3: CASSPGGNEQFF; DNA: TGTGCCAGCAGTCCTGGGGGGAATGAGCAGTTCTTC